The rows below give T cell receptor beta chains drawn from one sample of a study of T cell responses to AZD1222 COVID-19 vaccine. The protocol was immunoSEQ multiplex PCR, while the TCRdb copy is restricted to in-frame clones and leaves out a portion. The sample lists roughly 120,000 clones; more than 85% were seen once. This specimen was peripheral blood, taken on day 0 of AZD1222 vaccination. The receptor source for this set is an adult in good health. The CDR3 runs from the conserved cysteine through the conserved F or W. The order of the fields is CDR3 protein, CDR3 DNA, D gene, V gene, clone size, J gene. A D gene is named only where the DNA matches it firmly. The listing skips clone size in some rows; elsewhere it reads once, few, many or a size class.

CASSLGGPHNEQFF	TGTGCCAGCAGTCTGGGGGGGCCCCACAATGAGCAGTTCTTC	-	TRBV28	-	TRBJ2-1
CASRNRDRGTGELFF	TGTGCCAGCAGAAACCGGGACAGGGGTACCGGGGAGCTGTTTTTT	TRBD1	TRBV6-5	once	TRBJ2-2
CASSLWGLSPYEQYF	TGTGCCAGCAGTTTATGGGGGTTAAGTCCCTACGAGCAGTACTTC	-	TRBV28	-	TRBJ2-7
CARTEGGGYTF	TGTGCCCGTACAGAGGGAGGAGGCTACACCTTC	-	TRBV30	-	TRBJ1-2
CATSRDHGYISEKLFF	TGTGCCACCAGCAGAGATCATGGGTACATCAGCGAAAAACTGTTTTTT	-	TRBV15	-	TRBJ1-4
CAISGKAGEGTDTQYF	TGTGCCATCAGTGGTAAGGCCGGGGAAGGCACAGATACGCAGTATTTT	-	TRBV10-3	-	TRBJ2-3
CASSFLTYNSPLHF	TGTGCCAGCAGTTTCTTAACTTATAATTCACCCCTCCACTTT	-	TRBV27	-	TRBJ1-6
CASSLGRTPSYEQYF	TGTGCCAGCAGCTTAGGTAGGACACCTTCCTACGAGCAGTACTTC	-	TRBV11-3	-	TRBJ2-7
CASSLVVLVAGANNEQFF	TGTGCCAGCAGCTTAGTTGTATTGGTAGCGGGGGCCAACAATGAGCAGTTCTTC	TRBD2	TRBV7-9	-	TRBJ2-1
CASRRGGSSYEQYF	TGTGCCAGTAGGAGGGGCGGGAGCTCCTACGAGCAGTACTTC	TRBD2	TRBV19	once	TRBJ2-7
CASSLKGWETQYF	TGTGCCAGTAGTCTGAAGGGGTGGGAGACCCAGTACTTC	-	TRBV19	-	TRBJ2-5
CASSQDMKGGPDTQYF	TGTGCCAGCAGCCAAGACATGAAGGGGGGGCCTGATACGCAGTATTTT	-	TRBV4-2	-	TRBJ2-3
CASSPESQGGTTLHF	TGTGCCAGCTCACCAGAAAGCCAGGGGGGGACGACCCTCCACTTT	TRBD1	TRBV18	-	TRBJ1-6
CASSFVAGDHNEQFF	TGTGCCAGCAGCTTCGTAGCGGGGGACCACAATGAGCAGTTCTTC	TRBD2	TRBV5-4	once	TRBJ2-1
CASSLGSPGNGYTF	TGTGCCAGCAGCTTGGGGAGTCCGGGTAATGGCTACACCTTC	-	TRBV5-4	-	TRBJ1-2
CASNQGFNTEAFF	TGTGCCAGCAATCAGGGTTTTAACACTGAAGCTTTCTTT	-	TRBV9	once	TRBJ1-1
CASSPTRDYQETQYF	TGTGCCAGCAGTCCGACCCGGGACTACCAAGAGACCCAGTACTTC	-	TRBV28	-	TRBJ2-5
CASRPTGYSGNTIYF	TGTGCCAGCAGGCCGACAGGGTATTCGGGAAACACCATATATTTT	TRBD1	TRBV7-9	-	TRBJ1-3
CASSIRGGTGEGRQPQHF	TGTGCCAGTAGTATTAGAGGGGGGACAGGGGAAGGACGGCAGCCCCAGCATTTT	TRBD1	TRBV19	-	TRBJ1-5
CASSTFRGQNYEQYF	TGTGCCAGCAGCACCTTCAGGGGGCAAAACTACGAGCAGTACTTC	TRBD1	TRBV11-2	-	TRBJ2-7
CASSLGKEAFF	TGCGCCAGCAGCCTAGGAAAGGAGGCTTTCTTT	-	TRBV5-1	once	TRBJ1-1
CASRSARLASHSYEQYF	TGTGCCAGCAGATCTGCTCGACTAGCTTCTCACTCCTACGAGCAGTACTTC	TRBD2	TRBV28	-	TRBJ2-7
CSVSQGSNSPLHF	TGCAGCGTTTCCCAGGGGAGTAATTCACCCCTCCACTTT	-	TRBV29-1	-	TRBJ1-6
CASSINDSNQPQHF	TGTGCCAGTAGTATTAATGATAGCAATCAGCCCCAGCATTTT	-	TRBV19	once	TRBJ1-5
CASSPGLQNTEAFF	TGTGCCAGCAGTCCGGGACTCCAGAACACTGAAGCTTTCTTT	-	TRBV7-2	-	TRBJ1-1
CASSIGTGKAKNIQYF	TGTGCCAGTAGTATAGGTACCGGGAAGGCCAAAAACATTCAGTACTTC	-	TRBV19	-	TRBJ2-4
CASQASGRGLSYEQYF	TGTGCCAGTCAGGCTTCGGGCAGGGGGCTCTCCTACGAGCAGTACTTC	TRBD1	TRBV19	-	TRBJ2-7
CASGPHCSYEQYF	TGTGCTAGTGGGCCCCACTGCTCCTACGAGCAGTACTTC	-	TRBV12-5	-	TRBJ2-7
CASTNSPGQRNTEAFF	TGTGCCAGCACTAACTCCCCGGGACAACGAAACACTGAAGCTTTCTTT	-	TRBV28	-	TRBJ1-1
CASTLDAGGKAFF	TGTGCCAGCACTCTAGACGCGGGGGGAAAAGCTTTCTTT	-	TRBV28	-	TRBJ1-1
CASSVADNYGYTF	TGCGCCAGCAGCGTTGCCGATAACTATGGCTACACCTTC	-	TRBV5-1	-	TRBJ1-2
CASRRPNYGYTF	TGTGCCAGCAGGCGCCCTAACTATGGCTACACCTTC	-	TRBV28	-	TRBJ1-2
CATSSIFREEENTEAFF	TGTGCCACCAGCAGCATCTTCCGCGAAGAGGAGAACACTGAAGCTTTCTTT	-	TRBV15	-	TRBJ1-1
CASSTGRNQPQHF	TGTGCCAGCAGCACAGGGAGGAATCAGCCCCAGCATTTT	-	TRBV7-3	few	TRBJ1-5
CASSLSLAGGELFF	TGTGCCAGCAGTTTATCACTAGCGGGGGGGGAGCTGTTTTTT	TRBD2	TRBV28	-	TRBJ2-2
CASSPPPNTEAFF	TGTGCCAGCAGCCCCCCCCCGAACACTGAAGCTTTCTTT	-	TRBV6-5	-	TRBJ1-1
CASRDRAGNTIYF	TGTGCCAGCAGGGACAGGGCTGGAAACACCATATATTTT	TRBD1	TRBV12-3/TRBV12-4	once	TRBJ1-3
CASREGETGELFF	TGTGCCAGCAGGGAGGGGGAAACCGGGGAGCTGTTTTTT	-	TRBV7-3	-	TRBJ2-2
CASRDRAGGYGYTF	TGTGCCAGCAGGGATAGGGCAGGTGGATATGGCTACACCTTC	-	TRBV28	-	TRBJ1-2
CASSHFFRFEKLFF	TGTGCCAGCTCACACTTCTTCCGTTTTGAAAAACTGTTTTTT	-	TRBV18	-	TRBJ1-4
CASSSSGESKVPYGYTF	TGTGCCAGCTCGTCGTCAGGGGAAAGTAAGGTCCCTTATGGCTACACCTTC	-	TRBV18	-	TRBJ1-2